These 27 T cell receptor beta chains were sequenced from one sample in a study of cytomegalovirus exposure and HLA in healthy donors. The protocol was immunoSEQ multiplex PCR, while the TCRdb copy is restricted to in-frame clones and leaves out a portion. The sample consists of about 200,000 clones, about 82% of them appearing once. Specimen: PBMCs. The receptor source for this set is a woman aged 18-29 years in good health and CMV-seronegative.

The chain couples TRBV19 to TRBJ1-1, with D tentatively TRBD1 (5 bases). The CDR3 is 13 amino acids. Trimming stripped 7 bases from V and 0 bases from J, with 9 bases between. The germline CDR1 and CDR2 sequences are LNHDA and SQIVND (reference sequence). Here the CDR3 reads CASNTRVNTEAFF. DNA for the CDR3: TGTGCCAGTAATACCAGGGTGAACACTGAAGCTTTCTTT.

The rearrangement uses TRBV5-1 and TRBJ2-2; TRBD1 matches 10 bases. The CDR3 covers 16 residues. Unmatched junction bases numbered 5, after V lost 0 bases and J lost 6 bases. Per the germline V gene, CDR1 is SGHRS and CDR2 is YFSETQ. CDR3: CASSLATDRGSGELFF. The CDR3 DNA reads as TGCGCCAGCAGCTTGGCCACGGACAGGGGGTCCGGGGAGCTGTTTTTT.

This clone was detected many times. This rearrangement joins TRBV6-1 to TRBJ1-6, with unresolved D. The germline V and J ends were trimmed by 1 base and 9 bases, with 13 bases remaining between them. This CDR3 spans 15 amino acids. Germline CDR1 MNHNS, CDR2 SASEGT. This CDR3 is CASSEGAGGSSPLHF. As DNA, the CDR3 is TGTGCCAGCAGTGAAGGGGCAGGTGGGAGTTCACCCCTCCACTTT.

CDR3: CASRNGLGLAGELFF. The CDR3 DNA is TGTGCCAGCAGGAATGGACTGGGATTAGCCGGGGAGCTGTTTTTT. The chain has TRBV5-4 and TRBJ2-2; TRBD2 might be the D (5 bases). V lost 5 bases and J 6 bases, leaving 17 bases between the germline ends. Germline V gene sequence: CDR1 SGHNT, CDR2 YYREEE (reference sequence). The CDR3 length is 15 residues.

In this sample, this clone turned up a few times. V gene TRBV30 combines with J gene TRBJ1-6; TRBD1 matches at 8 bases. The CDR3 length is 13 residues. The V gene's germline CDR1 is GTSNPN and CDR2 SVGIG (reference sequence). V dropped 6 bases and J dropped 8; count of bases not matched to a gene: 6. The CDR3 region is CACPQQGDSPLHF. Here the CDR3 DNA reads TGTGCCTGCCCACAACAGGGGGATTCACCCCTCCACTTT. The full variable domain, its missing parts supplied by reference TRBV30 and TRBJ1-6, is SQTIHQWPATLVQPVGSPLSLECTVEGTSNPNLYWYRQAAGRGLQLLFYSVGIGQISSEVPQNLSASRPQDRQFILSSKKLLLSDSGFYLCACPQQGDSPLHFGNGTRLTVT.

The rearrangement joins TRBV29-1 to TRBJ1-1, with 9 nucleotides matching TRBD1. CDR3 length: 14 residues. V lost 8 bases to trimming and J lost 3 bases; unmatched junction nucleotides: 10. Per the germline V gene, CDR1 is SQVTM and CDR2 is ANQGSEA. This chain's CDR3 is CSTRGGQGYTEAFF. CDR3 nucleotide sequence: TGCAGCACCCGGGGTGGACAGGGGTACACTGAAGCTTTCTTT.

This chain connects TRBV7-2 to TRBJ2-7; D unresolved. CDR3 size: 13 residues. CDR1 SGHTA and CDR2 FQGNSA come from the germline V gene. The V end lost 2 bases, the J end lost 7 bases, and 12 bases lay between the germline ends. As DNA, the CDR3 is TGTGCCAGCAGCTTAAAGGTGGGCAGGGAGCAGTACTTC. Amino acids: CASSLKVGREQYF.

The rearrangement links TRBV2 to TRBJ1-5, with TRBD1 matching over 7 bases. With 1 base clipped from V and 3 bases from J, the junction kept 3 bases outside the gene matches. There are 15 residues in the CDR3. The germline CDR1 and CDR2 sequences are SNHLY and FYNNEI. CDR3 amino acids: CASSEDGQDNQPQHF. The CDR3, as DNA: TGTGCCAGCAGTGAAGATGGACAGGACAATCAGCCCCAGCATTTT.

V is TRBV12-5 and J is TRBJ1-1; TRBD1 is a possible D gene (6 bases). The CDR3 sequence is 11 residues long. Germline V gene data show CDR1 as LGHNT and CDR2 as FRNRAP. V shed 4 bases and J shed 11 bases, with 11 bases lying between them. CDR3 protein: CASGSGTFAFF. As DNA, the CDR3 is TGTGCTAGTGGTTCGGGGACATTCGCTTTCTTT.

The DNA of the CDR3 is TGTGCCAGCAGCAAACTAGCGGCTCGGGGCCCGAACACCGGGGAGCTGTTTTTT. Residues: CASSKLAARGPNTGELFF. V usage is TRBV7-9 and J usage is TRBJ2-2, with TRBD2 matching 8 bases. Germline V gene data show CDR1 as SEHNR and CDR2 as FQNEAQ (reference sequence). V lost 5 bases and J lost 0; bases outside the gene matches: 11. This CDR3 spans 18 amino acids.

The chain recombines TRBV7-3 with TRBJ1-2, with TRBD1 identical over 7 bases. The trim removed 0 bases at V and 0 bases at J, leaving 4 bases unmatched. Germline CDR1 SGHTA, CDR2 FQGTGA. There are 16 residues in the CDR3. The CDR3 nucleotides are TGTGCCAGCAGCTTAACGATCGGGACAGCTAACTATGGCTACACCTTC. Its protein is CASSLTIGTANYGYTF.

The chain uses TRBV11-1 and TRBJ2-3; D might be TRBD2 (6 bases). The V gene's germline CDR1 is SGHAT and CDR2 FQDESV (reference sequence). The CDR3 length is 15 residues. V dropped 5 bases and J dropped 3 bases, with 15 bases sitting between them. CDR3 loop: CASSRGLTWTDTQYF. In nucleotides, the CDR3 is TGTGCCAGCAGCAGGGGACTTACCTGGACAGATACGCAGTATTTT.

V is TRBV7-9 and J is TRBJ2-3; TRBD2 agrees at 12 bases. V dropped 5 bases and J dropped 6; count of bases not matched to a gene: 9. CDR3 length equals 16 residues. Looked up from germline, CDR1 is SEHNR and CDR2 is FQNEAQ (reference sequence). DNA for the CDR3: TGTGCCAGCAGCCACCATCGACTAGCGGGAGACGATACGCAGTATTTT. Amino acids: CASSHHRLAGDDTQYF.

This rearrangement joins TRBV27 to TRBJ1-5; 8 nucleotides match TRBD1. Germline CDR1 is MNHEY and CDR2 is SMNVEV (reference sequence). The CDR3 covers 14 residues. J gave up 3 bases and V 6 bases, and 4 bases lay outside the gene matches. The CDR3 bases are TGTGCCAGCAGACCGGGACAGGACAATCAGCCCCAGCATTTT. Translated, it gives CASRPGQDNQPQHF.

In nucleotides, the CDR3 is TGCGCCAGCAGTGCTCCGGACAGGAATGAAAAACTGTTTTTT. Protein product: CASSAPDRNEKLFF. The rearrangement uses TRBV10-1 and TRBJ1-4; 7 bases match TRBD1. V shed 4 bases and J 5 bases; nucleotides not matched to a gene: 4. The germline V gene has CDR1 WNHNN and CDR2 SYGVQD (reference sequence). This CDR3 region has 14 residues.

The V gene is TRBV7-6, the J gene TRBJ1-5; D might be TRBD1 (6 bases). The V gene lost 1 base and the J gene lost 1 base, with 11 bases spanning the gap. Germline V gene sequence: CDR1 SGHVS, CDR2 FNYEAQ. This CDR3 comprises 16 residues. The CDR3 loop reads CASSLGSRGSNQPQHF. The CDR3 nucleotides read TGTGCCAGCAGCTTAGGGAGCAGGGGCAGCAATCAGCCCCAGCATTTT.

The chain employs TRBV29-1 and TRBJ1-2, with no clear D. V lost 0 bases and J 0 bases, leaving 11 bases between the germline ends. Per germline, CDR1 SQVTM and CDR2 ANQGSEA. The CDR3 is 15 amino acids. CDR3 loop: CSVEDPEETNYGYTF. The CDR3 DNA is TGCAGCGTTGAAGATCCGGAGGAAACTAACTATGGCTACACCTTC.

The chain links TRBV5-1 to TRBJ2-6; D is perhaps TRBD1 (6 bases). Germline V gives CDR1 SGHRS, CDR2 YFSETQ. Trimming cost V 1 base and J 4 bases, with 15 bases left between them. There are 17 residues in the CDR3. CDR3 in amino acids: CASSLLTGILGANVLTF. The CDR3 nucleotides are TGCGCCAGCAGCTTGTTGACAGGTATTTTAGGGGCCAACGTCCTGACTTTC.

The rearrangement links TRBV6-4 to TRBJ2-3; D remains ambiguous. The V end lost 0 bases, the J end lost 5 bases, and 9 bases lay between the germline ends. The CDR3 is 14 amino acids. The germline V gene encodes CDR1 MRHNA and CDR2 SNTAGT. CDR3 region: CASSDSGGKDTQYF. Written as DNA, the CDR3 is TGTGCCAGCAGTGACTCCGGCGGAAAAGATACGCAGTATTTT.

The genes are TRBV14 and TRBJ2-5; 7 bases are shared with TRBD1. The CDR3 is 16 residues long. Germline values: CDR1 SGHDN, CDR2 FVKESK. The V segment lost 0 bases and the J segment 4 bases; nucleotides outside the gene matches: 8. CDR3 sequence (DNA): TGTGCCAGCAGCCAAGATCGAGGGGGCTACGGAGAGACCCAGTACTTC. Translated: CASSQDRGGYGETQYF.

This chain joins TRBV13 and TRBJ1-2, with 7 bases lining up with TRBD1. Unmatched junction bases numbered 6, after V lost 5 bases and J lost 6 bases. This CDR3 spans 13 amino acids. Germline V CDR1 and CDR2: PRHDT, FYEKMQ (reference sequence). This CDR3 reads CASSPRGNHGYTF. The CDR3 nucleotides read TGTGCCAGCAGCCCCAGGGGGAACCATGGCTACACCTTC.

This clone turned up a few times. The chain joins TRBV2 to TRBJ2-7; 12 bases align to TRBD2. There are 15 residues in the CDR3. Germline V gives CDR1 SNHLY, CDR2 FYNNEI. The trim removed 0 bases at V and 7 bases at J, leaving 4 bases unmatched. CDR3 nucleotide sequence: TGTGCCAGCAGTGAAGCGCGGACTAGCGGGATTGAGCAGTACTTC. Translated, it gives CASSEARTSGIEQYF.

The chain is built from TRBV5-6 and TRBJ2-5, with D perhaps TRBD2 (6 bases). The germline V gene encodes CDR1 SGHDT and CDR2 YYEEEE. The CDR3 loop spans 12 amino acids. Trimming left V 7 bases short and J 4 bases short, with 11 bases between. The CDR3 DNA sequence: TGTGCCAGCGCTTTGGGGGGAGAGACCCAGTACTTC. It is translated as CASALGGETQYF.

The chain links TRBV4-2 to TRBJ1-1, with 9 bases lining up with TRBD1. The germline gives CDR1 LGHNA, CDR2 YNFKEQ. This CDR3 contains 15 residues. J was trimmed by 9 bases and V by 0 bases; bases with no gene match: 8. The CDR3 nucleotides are TGTGCCAGCAGCCAAGATCGGCGGACAGGGGAAAAAGCTTTCTTT. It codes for CASSQDRRTGEKAFF.

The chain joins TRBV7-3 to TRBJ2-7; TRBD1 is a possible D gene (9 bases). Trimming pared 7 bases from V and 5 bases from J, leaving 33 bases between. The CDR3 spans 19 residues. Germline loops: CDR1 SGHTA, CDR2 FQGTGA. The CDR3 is CASNHPPIIAGQGSDEQYF. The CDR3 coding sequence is TGTGCCAGCAATCATCCGCCGATCATAGCGGGACAGGGTTCGGACGAGCAGTACTTC.

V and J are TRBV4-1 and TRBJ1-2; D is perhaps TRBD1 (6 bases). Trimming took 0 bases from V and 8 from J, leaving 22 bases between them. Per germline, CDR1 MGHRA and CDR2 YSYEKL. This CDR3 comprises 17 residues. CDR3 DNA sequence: TGCGCCAGCAGCCAAGATCAGTGGGCAGGGGTAAGGATCGGCTACACCTTC. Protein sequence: CASSQDQWAGVRIGYTF.

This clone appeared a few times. The CDR3 DNA reads TGTGCCAGCAGCGCCCACACTAGCGGACGTAACACAGATACGCAGTATTTT. It translates to CASSAHTSGRNTDTQYF. The chain links TRBV4-2 to TRBJ2-3; 8 bases agree with TRBD2. CDR1 is LGHNA and CDR2 is YNFKEQ in the germline V gene. Trimming at V came to 5 bases and at J to 2 bases, leaving 12 bases not matched to a gene. The CDR3 is 17 amino acids.